This T cell receptor (beta chain) is from a study of T cells in Graves' hyperthyroidism and ophthalmopathy. At the level of the study: At the time of initial diagnosis and before any treatment, peripheral blood was collected.

Patients were excluded because of uncontrolled infection, other autoimmune disease, pregnancy or lactation. This clonotype was observed at least ten times. V gave up 0 bases and J gave up 14 bases, with 14 bases separating them. The CDR3 covers 14 residues. From RNA transcripts, TCR beta CDR3 regions were amplified. Carried out on the TCR CDR3, a first-round RT-PCR used the HTBI primer set. TCRdb processed the multiplex PCR reads anew with MiXCR; each CDR3 protein has one entry. The sample gives about 420,000 distinct CDR3 sequences, around 14% of which show up once; roughly 8% is in the top ten. The rearrangement links TRBV12-3 or TRBV12-4 to TRBJ1-6; D call uncertain. The clonotype originates from a woman aged 18-29 years with Graves' hyperthyroidism. Sequenced material: blood. The CDR3 loop reads CASSLALGRPTLHF. The DNA of the CDR3 is TGTGCCAGCAGTTTAGCGCTCGGGCGTCCGACCCTCCACTTT.